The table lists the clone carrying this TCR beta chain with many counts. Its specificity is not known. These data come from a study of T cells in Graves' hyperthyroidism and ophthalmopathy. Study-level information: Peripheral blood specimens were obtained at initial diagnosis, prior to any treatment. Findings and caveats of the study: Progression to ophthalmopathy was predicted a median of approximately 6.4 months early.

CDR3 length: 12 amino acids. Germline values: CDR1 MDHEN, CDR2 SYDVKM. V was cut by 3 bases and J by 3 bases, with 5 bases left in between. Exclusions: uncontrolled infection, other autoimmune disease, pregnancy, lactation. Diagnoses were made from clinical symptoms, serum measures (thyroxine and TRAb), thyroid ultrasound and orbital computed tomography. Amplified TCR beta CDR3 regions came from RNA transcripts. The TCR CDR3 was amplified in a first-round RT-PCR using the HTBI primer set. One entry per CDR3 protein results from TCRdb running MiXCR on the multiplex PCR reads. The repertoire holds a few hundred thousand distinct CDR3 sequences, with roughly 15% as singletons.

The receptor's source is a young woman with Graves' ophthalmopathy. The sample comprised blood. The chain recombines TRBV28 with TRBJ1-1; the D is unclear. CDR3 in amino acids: CASSFTDTEAFF. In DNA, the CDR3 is TGTGCCAGCAGTTTCACAGACACTGAAGCTTTCTTT.